Detailed here is one TCR beta chain. The antigen it binds to is not known. No base quality values were provided; no much bigger clone lies one nucleotide off. The sample originates from a study of T cell repertoires in cytomegalovirus infection (dated by TCRdb to between 2018 and 2020). For the wider study: Donor HLA type was relevant to the analysis, as public TCR beta signatures indicated carriage of CMV infection together with the matching HLA type.

V is clipped by 6 bases and J by 11 bases, and the sequence between their germline boundaries is 16 bases long. The cysteine opens and the phenylalanine closes a CDR3 of 12 amino acids. Only the CDR3 portion is preserved as DNA: 36 bases, with reading frame beginning at the first base. The germline V gene sets CDR1 to MNHEY and CDR2 to SVGAGI. General study outcomes and caveats: In both this cohort and an independent cohort of approximately 350 donors, the cumulative frequency of public TCR beta family members distinguished carriers of CMV infection plus the relevant HLA type. The ex vivo response was dominated by HLA-C-restricted CMV-specific TCR beta clonotypes, and the single most frequent clonotype in two of eight donors was supplied by these HLA-C-restricted clonotypes.

Sequencing instrument: Illumina HiSeq 1500. Using fastp at Q25 and MiXCR, TCRdb reprocessed the public reads and kept productive beta chains. Rows are combined by CDR3 protein, so each entry shows the most common genes and DNA. This sample gives under 800,000 distinct CDR3 sequences in total; roughly 26% of them show up just once. Roughly 8% of the sample lies in the top ten. This receptor was identified in a human donor in good health (CMV status not recorded). Some clones in this sample may be carry-over from other donors' samples. The rearranged chain carries TRBV6-5 and TRBJ1-1, with a tentative D gene TRBD1 over 6 matching bases. Sequences were obtained from CD8+ T cells from PBMCs. Read as DNA, the sequence is TGTGCCAGCAGCCCGGACAGTCTAGGGGCTTTCTTT. This encodes CASSPDSLGAFF.